A single T cell receptor (beta chain) is shown here with its context. Its antigen remains undetermined. The record has no base qualities; no much larger clone is one base away. The germline V gene (reference sequence) supplies CDR1 LNHDA and CDR2 SQIVND. Including cysteine and phenylalanine, the CDR3 has 13 amino acids. Only the CDR3 part of the read is kept: 39 bases, read in frame from the first base. V is reduced by 3 bases and J by 3 bases, leaving a spacing of 9 bases between them. In the paper's terms, the time point label means: about 28 days (+/-7) after the second vaccine dose. AZD1222 recipients with second doses at about 4 weeks or about 12 weeks were pooled, because spike-specific TCR depth and breadth did not differ between schedules. Vaccinee samples came from UK trials COV001 and COV002, including a single-blind randomized controlled phase 2/3 trial of AZD1222 (ChAdOx1 nCoV-19) in healthy adults. For TCRbeta chain sequencing, PBMC samples from trial participants were taken at day 0 and at day 28 after the second dose.

The sample is drawn from a study of T cell responses to AZD1222 COVID-19 vaccine (dated by TCRdb to the early 2020s). Broadly, across the study: TCR sequencing covered over 230 trial participants: 200 to 220 given two doses of AZD1222 and 26 given two doses of MenACWY control vaccine. Trial participants were enrolled by age into 18-55, 56-69 and 70-plus year subgroups, with approximately 160, 26 and 62 TCR-sequenced participants respectively. On the study overall, not on this receptor specifically: Vaccine-associated CD4 TCRs spanned the whole spike protein, with dominant responses in regions 160-218 and 743-854. After two AZD1222 doses, spike-specific TCR breadth and depth were significantly higher than at day 0 and than in MenACWY recipients. Reportedly, almost half of the unique spike-specific TCRs recognized epitopes lying outside the regions that are mutated in the B.1.351 and B.1.1.7 variants. In the small 56-69-year group, the increase in depth fell short of significance, most likely because of low power. Conclusions about previously exposed vaccinees were limited because only six AZD1222 recipients were SARS-CoV-2 seropositive at baseline. Most participants were white British and females outnumbered males, and the authors suggested that clonal diversity may have been underestimated. Because no samples from the day 14 peak response were available, repertoires could be characterized only after the peak T cell response.

The CDR3 regions of human TCRbeta chains were analyzed by immunosequencing. On the authors' methods: Repertoire TCRs were matched against a reference library of SARS-CoV-2-specific TCRs generated with the MIRA antigen-specificity platform. Breadth meant the fraction of unique TCRs that were SARS-CoV-2-associated, whereas depth meant the fraction of total T cells that were SARS-CoV-2-associated. Using the MIRA data, each spike-specific TCR was assigned both to the spike region to which the TCR was reactive and to a CD4 or CD8 class. Log10-transformed breadth and depth values were compared by one-way ANOVA with Sidak's multiple comparisons tests. TCRdb re-hosts the immuneACCESS table, in-frame sequences only. Its copies lack some clones; in the studies checked, an unresolved V gene accounts for under half of them, and the cause for the rest is not known. The V and J calls and the clone size are those of that table, but D and trimming were determined from the DNA. This sample is represented by around 160,000 clones; 85% to 95% of them were singletons. Together, the top ten hold approximately 4.8% of the sample.

The chain is made from TRBV19 and TRBJ2-7, with the D gene uncertain. The sequence came from an adult who received the AZD1222 COVID-19 vaccine. Sequenced here: peripheral blood, sampled 28 days after the second AZD1222 dose. The sequence in DNA is TGTGCCAGTAGTATTAACGGGCTCTACGAGCAGTACTTC. Its amino acids are CASSINGLYEQYF.